The 2 T cell receptor beta chains below come from one sample, sequenced in a study of cytomegalovirus exposure and HLA in healthy donors (dated by TCRdb to about 2017). Libraries were made using the immunoSEQ multiplex PCR assay. A mixture of 60 forward primers for TCR Vbeta segments and 13 reverse primers for TCR Jbeta segments was used in the multiplex PCR. Entries here come from immuneACCESS through TCRdb and include only in-frame sequences with V and J called. Some clones fail to appear in such tables; in the studies checked, an unresolved V gene covers under half of the shortfall, and the cause of the remainder is unknown. In this sample the table shows approximately 190,000 clones, 65% to 90% of which occur a single time. The ten largest clonotypes hold 6.3% of the sample. Sequenced input: PBMCs. These receptor sequences come from a man aged 35-49 years in good health and CMV-seropositive.

This chain joins TRBV9 and TRBJ1-4; 7 bases map to TRBD1. The CDR3 runs to 14 residues. Trimming took 4 bases from V and 5 from J; bases not matched to a gene: 5. CDR1 is SGDLS, CDR2 YYNGEE, per germline. CDR3 in DNA: TGTGCCAGCAGCACCCGGGACAGAAATGAAAAACTGTTTTTT. Translating gives CASSTRDRNEKLFF.

The table lists this clone with a few counts. The gene calls are TRBV27 and TRBJ1-1; 10 bases line up with TRBD1. CDR1 is MNHEY and CDR2 is SMNVEV in the germline V gene (reference sequence). This CDR3 spans 16 amino acids. V was clipped by 5 bases and J by 2 bases; unmatched bases: 8. The CDR3: CASSGVGQGRNTEAFF. CDR3 sequence (DNA): TGTGCCAGCAGTGGCGTGGGACAGGGGCGAAACACTGAAGCTTTCTTT.